This T cell receptor (beta chain) was documented in a study of OX40 agonist ivuxolimab in advanced cancers. Turning to the study itself: The diagnoses of dose-escalation patients were hepatocellular carcinoma, melanoma, renal cell or head and neck cancer. Three dose-escalation patients had partial responses: one with hepatocellular carcinoma and two with cutaneous melanoma.

Points from the study as a whole: CD4+ and CD8+ T cells in blood underwent clonal expansion by week 6 at 0.1 to 3.0 mg/kg. The study did not work out the antigen specificity of the expanded peripheral T cells.

Generated by immunoSEQ multiplex PCR, the TCRdb table keeps only in-frame clones and is missing some. The data contain some 64,000 clones, around nine tenths of them seen just once; the ten biggest clones take up around 0.76%. The CDR3 spans 14 residues. V gave up 6 bases and J gave up 1 base; unmatched junction bases: 5. Germline assignment: CDR1 SGHRS and CDR2 YFSETQ. A word on this clone: The target antigen is unknown.

The sequence came from an adult with an advanced solid tumor such as melanoma, head and neck, liver or kidney cancer. The sample in question was CD4+ or CD8+ T cells sorted from blood, obtained in a trial of the OX40 agonist ivuxolimab. The chain combines TRBV5-1 with TRBJ2-3; 7 bases match TRBD2. The CDR3 coding sequence is TGCGCCAGCACGGAAAGCGGGGGCACAGATACGCAGTATTTT. Translated, it gives CASTESGGTDTQYF.